These 16 T cell receptor beta chains were sequenced from one sample in a study of blood T cells in healthy people across ages. With a J-beta primer mix and a sample-barcoded 5' primer, a second PCR ran about 6 to 11 cycles. From the 5' RACE reads, TCRdb called clonotypes with MiXCR, one entry per CDR3 protein. The data contain roughly 1.7 million distinct CDR3 sequences, approximately 32% of them singletons. Sequencing input: blood. Receptors were obtained from a young woman in good health.

This sequence joins TRBV10-3 and TRBJ2-3; D is uncertain. The CDR3 extends over 15 amino acids. Germline V lookup: CDR1 ENHRY, CDR2 SYGVKD. Trimming left V 1 base short and J 1 base short, with 9 bases between. CDR3 loop: CAISELSTRTDTQYF. The CDR3 DNA sequence: TGTGCCATCAGTGAGTTAAGCACACGCACAGATACGCAGTATTTT.

With respect to this clonotype: A much more abundant neighbour one base away suggests this may be a read error. This rearrangement joins TRBV4-2 to TRBJ2-7; possible D gene TRBD2, 6 bases. This CDR3 spans 16 amino acids. Per the germline V gene, CDR1 is LGHNA and CDR2 is YNFKEQ. Trimming took off 3 bases at V and 1 base at J, with 16 bases between the two ends. The CDR3 here is CASSQDGASASYEQYF. CDR3 sequence (DNA): TGTGCCAGCAGCCAGGACGGGGCTAGCGCTTCCTACGAGCAGTACTTC.

Concerning this clonotype itself: Its ends do not fully match the called genes, so a read error is possible. This rearrangement joins TRBV7-9 to TRBJ2-7, with D possibly being TRBD2 (6 bases). This CDR3 is 16 amino acids long. Germline CDR1 is SEHNR and CDR2 is FQNEAQ (reference sequence). In DNA, the CDR3 is TGTGCCAGCGGCTTAGAGGGCGGGGCCGGCTCCTACGAGCAGTACTTC. This translates into CASGLEGGAGSYEQYF.

CDR3 sequence: CASSQGPDYKDTQYF. For the CDR3, the DNA is TGTGCCAGCAGCCAGGGACCAGACTACAAAGATACGCAGTATTTT. This chain connects TRBV7-9 to TRBJ2-3; perhaps D is TRBD1 or TRBD2 (5 bases each). This CDR3 region has 15 residues. Germline CDR1 is SEHNR and CDR2 is FQNEAQ (reference sequence). With 5 bases removed from V and 5 bases from J, the gap between germline ends came to 17 bases.

This clonotype showed up just a few times. This chain links TRBV4-1 with TRBJ1-2, with 9 bases lining up with TRBD1. The CDR3 contains 16 residues. CDR1 and CDR2 (germline): MGHRA, YSYEKL. The trim removed 2 bases at V and 4 bases at J, leaving 8 bases unmatched. The CDR3: CASSQPGQGRAYGYTF. CDR3 in DNA: TGCGCCAGCAGCCAACCCGGACAGGGGCGCGCCTATGGCTACACCTTC.

This chain joins TRBV30 and TRBJ2-7; D call uncertain. CDR1 is GTSNPN, CDR2 SVGIG, per germline (reference sequence). Trimming pared 0 bases from V and 2 bases from J, leaving 14 bases between. The CDR3 has 15 residues. CDR3 bases: TGTGCCTGGAGTGTACTGGGTGGCAGAACCTACGAGCAGTACTTC. This sequence encodes CAWSVLGGRTYEQYF.

Turning to this clonotype: This may come from a read error, since a much larger clone is one base off. This sequence joins TRBV20-1 and TRBJ2-7, with D tentatively TRBD2 (5 bases). Trimming left V 6 bases short and J 0 bases short, with 12 bases between. Per the germline V gene, CDR1 is DFQATT and CDR2 is SNEGSKA (reference sequence). The CDR3 covers 13 residues. This CDR3 reads CSASDWGSYEQYF. The CDR3 DNA is TGCAGTGCCTCGGACTGGGGCTCCTACGAGCAGTACTTC.

The chain couples TRBV7-9 to TRBJ1-6; tentative D call: TRBD1 (6 bases). Germline loops: CDR1 SEHNR, CDR2 FQNEAQ (reference sequence). CDR3 length equals 19 residues. Trimming left V 2 bases short and J 3 bases short, with 20 bases between. The CDR3 sequence is CASSLSPGAAWGYNSPLHF. The CDR3 DNA reads TGTGCCAGCAGCTTATCCCCGGGGGCAGCCTGGGGCTATAATTCACCCCTCCACTTT.

In its sample, this clonotype was seen many times. The V gene is TRBV27, the J gene TRBJ1-6, with D tentatively TRBD1 (5 bases). The CDR3 length is 16 residues. Germline values: CDR1 MNHEY, CDR2 SMNVEV (reference sequence). The ends were cut back, 5 bases at V and 6 bases at J, with 17 bases in the middle. The DNA of the CDR3 is TGTGCCAGCAGTCCGTTGACAGCAATTGTTAATTCACCCCTCCACTTT. This translates into CASSPLTAIVNSPLHF.

The chain has TRBV14 and TRBJ2-7; 8 nucleotides line up with TRBD1. The CDR3 has 15 amino acids. Germline values: CDR1 SGHDN, CDR2 FVKESK. V shed 4 bases, J shed 6 bases, and the junction held 11 bases outside the gene matches. CDR3 bases: TGTGCCAGCAGCCTCCTAGGGACAGGTCCCGTCGAGCAGTACTTC. It specifies CASSLLGTGPVEQYF.

The chain recombines TRBV5-1 with TRBJ2-1; maybe TRBD1 (6 bases). CDR3 length equals 14 residues. CDR1 is SGHRS and CDR2 is YFSETQ in the germline V gene. V was cut by 3 bases and J by 9 bases, with 16 bases left in between. The CDR3 here is CASSSPYRDPEQFF. The CDR3 bases are TGCGCCAGCAGCTCACCGTACAGGGATCCTGAGCAGTTCTTC.

The chain employs TRBV29-1 and TRBJ1-1; D is ambiguous. The CDR3 extends over 14 amino acids. Trimming left V 3 bases short and J 4 bases short, with 15 bases between. In germline, CDR1 is SQVTM, CDR2 ANQGSEA. In nucleotides, the CDR3 is TGCAGCGTTGACCCGGACCTATTGGCCACTGAAGCTTTCTTT. Translation gives CSVDPDLLATEAFF.

This clonotype was recorded many times. The gene calls are TRBV2 and TRBJ2-5; maybe TRBD2 (5 bases). This CDR3 comprises 14 residues. V lost 0 bases and J lost 3, with 8 bases in between. Germline V lookup: CDR1 SNHLY, CDR2 FYNNEI. The CDR3 bases are TGTGCCAGCAGTGAAGCGGAGCGGAAAGAGACCCAGTACTTC. Translating gives CASSEAERKETQYF. Drawing the rest from reference TRBV2 and TRBJ2-5, the complete variable domain is EPEVTQTPSHQVTQMGQEVILRCVPISNHLYFYWYRQILGQKVEFLVSFYNNEISEKSEIFDDQFSVERPDGSNFTLKIRSTKLEDSAMYFCASSEAERKETQYFGPGTRLLVL.

The rearrangement links TRBV28 to TRBJ1-6; D unclear. Germline loops: CDR1 MDHEN, CDR2 SYDVKM. V lost 5 bases to trimming and J lost 10 bases, with 9 bases between them. The CDR3 sequence is 12 residues long. For the CDR3, the DNA is TGTGCCAGCAGTCCCGGTTCCTCACCCCTCCACTTT. This encodes CASSPGSSPLHF.

This clonotype was seen more than once but under ten times. The chain joins TRBV4-2 to TRBJ2-1, with D maybe TRBD1 (5 bases). In germline, CDR1 is LGHNA, CDR2 YNFKEQ. Trimming removed 0 bases at V and 6 bases at J, with 15 bases between. This CDR3 spans 16 amino acids. The CDR3: CASSQERQRNVNEQFF. The CDR3 DNA sequence: TGTGCCAGCAGCCAAGAGAGACAGCGAAACGTCAATGAGCAGTTCTTC.

There are a few counts of this clonotype. V and J are TRBV10-3 and TRBJ1-2; D is perhaps TRBD1 (6 bases). CDR3 length: 14 amino acids. V was cut by 2 bases and J by 2 bases, with 9 bases left in between. Per germline, CDR1 ENHRY and CDR2 SYGVKD. CDR3 protein: CAISEPGQNYGYTF. The CDR3, as DNA: TGTGCCATCAGTGAGCCTGGACAGAACTATGGCTACACCTTC.